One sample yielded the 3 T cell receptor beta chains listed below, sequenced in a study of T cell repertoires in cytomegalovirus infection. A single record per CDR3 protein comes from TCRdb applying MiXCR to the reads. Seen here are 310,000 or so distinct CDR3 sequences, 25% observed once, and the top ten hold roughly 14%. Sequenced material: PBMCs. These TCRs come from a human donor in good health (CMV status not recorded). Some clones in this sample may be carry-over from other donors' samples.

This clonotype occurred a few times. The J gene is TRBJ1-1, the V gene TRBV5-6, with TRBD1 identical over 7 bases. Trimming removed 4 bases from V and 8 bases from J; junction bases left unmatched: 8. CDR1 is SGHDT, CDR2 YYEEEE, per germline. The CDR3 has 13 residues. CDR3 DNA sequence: TGTGCCAGCAGCCGGGACAGAGGCGCGGAAGCTTTCTTT. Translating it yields CASSRDRGAEAFF.

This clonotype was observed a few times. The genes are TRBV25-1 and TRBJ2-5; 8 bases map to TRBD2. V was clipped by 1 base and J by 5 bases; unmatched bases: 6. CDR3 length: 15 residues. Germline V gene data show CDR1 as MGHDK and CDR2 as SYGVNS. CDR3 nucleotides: TGTGCCAGCAGTGAATCCACTAGCGGCTTCGAGACCCAGTACTTC. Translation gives CASSESTSGFETQYF. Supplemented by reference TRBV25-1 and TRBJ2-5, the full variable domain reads EADIYQTPRYLVIGTGKKITLECSQTMGHDKMYWYQQDPGMELHLIHYSYGVNSTEKGDLSSESTVSRIRTEHFPLTLESARPSHTSQYLCASSESTSGFETQYFGPGTRLLVL.

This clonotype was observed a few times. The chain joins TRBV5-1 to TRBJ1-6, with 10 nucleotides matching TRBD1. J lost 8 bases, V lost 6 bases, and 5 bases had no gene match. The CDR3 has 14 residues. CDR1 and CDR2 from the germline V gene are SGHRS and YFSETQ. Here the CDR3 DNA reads TGCGCCAGCACCCGTGGACAGGGGGATTCACCCCTCCACTTT. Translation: CASTRGQGDSPLHF.